This T cell receptor (beta chain) emerged from a study of human T cells and chemical hapten exposure. Study details: Patch tests containing 0.01% DPC, applied to the upper back, were read at 6 days. General study results and limits: With regard to DPC sensitization, TCRs above 1 in 1000 frequency did not change.

Noted time point: patch test 2, 6 weeks after DPC sensitization. Treatment: therapeutic diphenylcyclopropenone sensitization with weekly scalp DPC. Ahead of each patch test application, blood was drawn. Trimming left V 10 bases short and J 2 bases short, with 7 bases between. The germline gives CDR1 SNHLY, CDR2 FYNNEI. The CDR3 covers 11 residues. This clonotype was seen at least ten times. Its matching antigen is unknown. TCRdb re-derived calls from the RACE reads in MiXCR, one entry per CDR3 protein. The data contain 89,000 or so distinct CDR3 sequences, about 6.3% of them singletons. The sample in question was whole blood, obtained in connection with sensitization to the hapten diphenylcyclopropenone (DPC). This TCR derives from a woman in her twenties or thirties with alopecia areata. Some clones in this sample may be carry-over from other donors' samples. The chain is built from TRBV2 and TRBJ2-3; D call uncertain. The DNA for the CDR3 is TGTGCCACGCAGAACACAGATACGCAGTATTTT. The encoded protein is CATQNTDTQYF.